A single T cell receptor (beta chain) is shown here with its context. A TCRbeta library incorporating unique molecular identifiers was prepared. TCRdb redid the calling of the PCR reads with MiXCR, one entry per CDR3 protein. Of roughly 220,000 distinct CDR3 sequences in the sample, 12% are singletons; the top ten hold approximately 2.4%. The CDR3 has 13 amino acids. Germline V lookup: CDR1 DFQATT, CDR2 SNEGSKA (reference sequence). V was clipped by 6 bases and J by 0 bases, with 11 bases between them. The sample comes from a study of T-cell reconstitution after alpha-beta-depleted transplantation in children.

Sequencing used PBMCs from the stem cell graft donor, obtained from the stem cell graft. The TCR originated in a human donor who donated a stem cell graft to a child with acute lymphoblastic leukemia. The genes are TRBV20-1 and TRBJ1-1, with a weak D call TRBD1 (5 bases). Here the CDR3 reads CSAAGVMNTEAFF. The DNA of the CDR3 is TGCAGTGCCGCGGGGGTCATGAACACTGAAGCTTTCTTT.